What follows are 22 T cell receptor beta chains derived from one specimen sequenced in a study of blood T cell repertoires in COVID-19. Some clones are missing from TCRdb's copy, which holds only in-frame ones; the method was immunoSEQ multiplex PCR. The sample has about 300,000 clones, about 88% seen once. Specimen: peripheral blood. All receptors derive from a man between 70 and 80 years old with acute or convalescent COVID-19.

The genes are TRBV6-5 and TRBJ2-2; TRBD1 agrees at 8 bases. The J segment lost 3 bases and the V segment lost 10 bases, leaving 10 bases of the junction unmatched. CDR1 and CDR2 (germline): MNHEY, SVGAGI. This CDR3 has 15 amino acids. CDR3 nucleotide sequence: TGTGCCACCTATCCCGGACAGGGCGACACCGGGGAGCTGTTTTTT. Translation: CATYPGQGDTGELFF.

This rearrangement joins TRBV21-1 to TRBJ2-1; the D call of TRBD1 is as the table states it, not checked on the DNA. TRBV21-1 is listed as a pseudogene. The CDR3 runs 14 residues. The chain's CDR3 is CASSPRDREGEQFF. For the CDR3, the DNA is TGTGCCAGCAGCCCCAGGGACAGGGAAGGGGAGCAGTTCTTC.

The rearrangement joins TRBV11-2 to TRBJ1-4; 10 bases map to TRBD1. This CDR3 region has 15 residues. Per the germline V gene, CDR1 is SGHAT and CDR2 is FQNNGV. With 4 bases clipped from V and 7 bases from J, the junction kept 6 bases outside the gene matches. CDR3 region: CASSSRQGAFEKLFF. The CDR3 nucleotides read TGTGCCAGCAGCTCTCGACAGGGGGCTTTTGAAAAACTGTTTTTT.

This clone was observed many times. This chain joins TRBV30 and TRBJ2-3; the D is unclear. Germline V gene data show CDR1 as GTSNPN and CDR2 as SVGIG (reference sequence). The CDR3 runs 15 residues. V lost 3 bases and J 0 bases, leaving 13 bases between the germline ends. The CDR3 bases are TGTGCCTGGAGCAGGCAAGACCCTAGCACAGATACGCAGTATTTT. Translating gives CAWSRQDPSTDTQYF.

The V gene is TRBV18, the J gene TRBJ1-4, with D perhaps matching TRBD1 (6 bases). This CDR3 region has 14 residues. With 3 bases removed from V and 8 bases from J, the gap between germline ends came to 13 bases. Germline V CDR1 and CDR2: KGHSH, LQKENI. CDR3 in DNA: TGTGCCAGCTCACCGAGACAGGCCGGGGAAAAACTGTTTTTT. It is translated as CASSPRQAGEKLFF.

This chain uses TRBV18 with TRBJ2-1, with 15 bases fitting TRBD2. J was trimmed by 12 bases and V by 0 bases; bases with no gene match: 3. Germline V gene sequence: CDR1 KGHSH, CDR2 LQKENI. The CDR3 has 15 residues. CDR3: CASSPPGLAGGRQFF. CDR3 bases: TGTGCCAGCTCACCACCGGGACTAGCGGGGGGTAGGCAGTTCTTC.

The chain combines TRBV30 with TRBJ1-5; a weak D match, TRBD1 (6 bases). The CDR3 is made up of 14 amino acids. In germline, CDR1 is GTSNPN, CDR2 SVGIG (reference sequence). Trimming took off 0 bases at V and 7 bases at J, with 13 bases between the two ends. The CDR3 DNA reads as TGTGCCTGGAGTGTTGTGGGACATGGACAGCCCCAGCATTTT. This gives the protein CAWSVVGHGQPQHF.

The chain is built from TRBV11-3 and TRBJ2-1; D possibly corresponds to TRBD1 (5 bases). The CDR3 is 15 residues long. Between the trimmed V and J ends, which lost 5 bases and 4 bases, there was a span of 15 bases. From germline, CDR1 is SGHNT and CDR2 YENEEA. CDR3 sequence (DNA): TGTGCCAGCAGCCCTTCGGCGACAGCTTACAATGAGCAGTTCTTC. The encoded protein is CASSPSATAYNEQFF.

The V gene is TRBV5-1, the J gene TRBJ2-5; 12 bases are shared with TRBD1. The CDR3 consists of 16 residues. Germline V CDR1 and CDR2: SGHRS, YFSETQ. V was clipped by 3 bases and J by 4 bases; unmatched bases: 7. This CDR3 is CASSSGQGARGETQYF. The CDR3 bases are TGCGCCAGCAGCTCGGGACAGGGGGCTAGAGGAGAGACCCAGTACTTC.

The V call is TRBV6-5, the J call TRBJ1-5, with D tentatively TRBD1 (6 bases). Trimming removed 7 bases from V and 5 bases from J, with 15 bases in between. Germline V gives CDR1 MNHEY, CDR2 SVGAGI. This CDR3 is 14 amino acids long. CDR3 DNA: TGTGCCAGCAATCCGACAGGAGTTGATCAGCCCCAGCATTTT. Its translation is CASNPTGVDQPQHF.

This clone is a singleton in its sample. Relative to the germline gene, one junction end is altered; a read error may explain this. Here the CDR3 DNA reads TGTGCCAGCAGTGAAGGGACAGCAATCTTC. Translating gives CASSEGTAIF. The chain joins TRBV2 to TRBJ2-7, with D perhaps matching TRBD1 (6 bases). In germline, CDR1 is SNHLY, CDR2 FYNNEI. This CDR3 has 10 amino acids.

This chain joins TRBV5-1 and TRBJ2-3; D perhaps matches TRBD1 (6 bases). CDR1 and CDR2 (germline): SGHRS, YFSETQ. This CDR3 is built from 16 residues. Trimming took 1 base from V and 2 from J, leaving 14 bases between them. The CDR3 protein is CASSLLRGGYTDTQYF. CDR3 in DNA: TGCGCCAGCAGCTTGCTTCGAGGGGGTTACACAGATACGCAGTATTTT.

The rearrangement joins TRBV4-2 to TRBJ1-1, with a tentative D call TRBD1 (5 bases). This CDR3 region has 15 residues. Germline V gene sequence: CDR1 LGHNA, CDR2 YNFKEQ. V lost 0 bases to trimming and J lost 1 base, with 9 bases between them. The CDR3 nucleotides are TGTGCCAGCAGCCAAGATCACCAGGGGAACACTGAAGCTTTCTTT. Its translation is CASSQDHQGNTEAFF.

The chain combines TRBV3-1 (or the pseudogene TRBV3-2) with TRBJ1-3; unclear D gene. Germline CDR1 is LGHDT and CDR2 is YNNKEL (reference sequence). The V and J ends lost 0 bases and 0 bases respectively, with 12 bases between them. The CDR3 contains 17 residues. The DNA for the CDR3 is TGTGCCAGCAGCCAAGATTTTTGGGCCCTCTCTGGAAACACCATATATTTT. Protein: CASSQDFWALSGNTIYF.

V is TRBV23-1 and J is TRBJ2-7; no firm D call. TRBV23-1 is designated an ORF whose function remains uncertain. V lost 0 bases to trimming and J lost 5 bases, with 14 bases between them. The CDR3 is made up of 15 amino acids. This CDR3 is CASSQSNRKADEQYF. CDR3 nucleotides: TGCGCCAGCAGTCAATCCAATAGAAAGGCGGACGAGCAGTACTTC.

For this clone: This same CDR3 is encoded by further DNA sequences in the sample. The CDR3 protein is CASSQDSRGGGANVLTF. For the CDR3, the DNA is TGCGCCAGCAGCCAAGATTCGAGGGGGGGAGGGGCCAACGTCCTGACTTTC. This chain connects TRBV4-3 to TRBJ2-6, with TRBD2 as a possible D gene (7 bases). The germline CDR1 and CDR2 sequences are LGHNA and YSLEER. There are 17 residues in the CDR3. Deletions cut 0 bases from V and 4 bases from J, with 13 bases between.

This clone has just one count. This sample also contains other DNA sequences that code for the same CDR3. The V call is TRBV18, the J call TRBJ2-5, with 7 bases that match TRBD2. CDR1 is KGHSH and CDR2 is LQKENI in the germline V gene. Trimming took 2 bases from V and 1 from J; bases not matched to a gene: 1. This CDR3 has 14 residues. CDR3 sequence (DNA): TGTGCCAGCTCACCAAGGACTAGCCAAGAGACCCAGTACTTC. It translates to CASSPRTSQETQYF.

The chain is built from TRBV28 and TRBJ1-3; D unclear. The CDR3 is made up of 17 amino acids. Germline lookup yields CDR1 MDHEN and CDR2 SYDVKM. Trimming removed 3 bases at V and 0 bases at J, with 15 bases between. CDR3 in amino acids: CASSFGGGASSGNTIYF. The CDR3 bases are TGTGCCAGCAGTTTCGGAGGTGGCGCGAGCTCTGGAAACACCATATATTTT.

V is TRBV16 and J is TRBJ2-7; weak D call: TRBD2 (6 bases). Trimming cost V 0 bases and J 6 bases, with 9 bases left between them. From germline, CDR1 is KGHSY and CDR2 FQNENV. The CDR3 length is 13 residues. This CDR3 is CASSQSMGGEQYF. The CDR3 DNA reads TGTGCCAGCAGCCAATCGATGGGAGGCGAGCAGTACTTC.

The gene calls are TRBV11-2 and TRBJ2-3; D is unclear. The ends were cut back, 5 bases at V and 4 bases at J, with 13 bases in the middle. Germline V lookup: CDR1 SGHAT, CDR2 FQNNGV. The CDR3 consists of 14 residues. DNA of the CDR3: TGTGCCAGCAGCGTCCGAGAGGCAGCAGATACGCAGTATTTT. Translated: CASSVREAADTQYF.

The V call is TRBV18, the J call TRBJ1-2; 12 nucleotides align to TRBD1. The CDR3 covers 16 residues. J lost 4 bases, V lost 6 bases, and 9 bases had no gene match. Germline V gives CDR1 KGHSH, CDR2 LQKENI. The chain's CDR3 is CASSYSGTGGAYGYTF. The CDR3 DNA is TGTGCCAGCTCTTATTCCGGGACAGGGGGCGCCTATGGCTACACCTTC.

The CDR3 reads CASSQGQAGEQYF. Written as DNA, the CDR3 is TGTGCCAGCAGTCAAGGACAGGCTGGCGAGCAGTACTTC. The genes are TRBV12-3 or TRBV12-4 and TRBJ2-7; the match to TRBD1 covers 7 bases. This CDR3 has 13 residues. After removal of 5 bases from V and 6 bases from J, the junction contained 7 bases not matched to a gene.